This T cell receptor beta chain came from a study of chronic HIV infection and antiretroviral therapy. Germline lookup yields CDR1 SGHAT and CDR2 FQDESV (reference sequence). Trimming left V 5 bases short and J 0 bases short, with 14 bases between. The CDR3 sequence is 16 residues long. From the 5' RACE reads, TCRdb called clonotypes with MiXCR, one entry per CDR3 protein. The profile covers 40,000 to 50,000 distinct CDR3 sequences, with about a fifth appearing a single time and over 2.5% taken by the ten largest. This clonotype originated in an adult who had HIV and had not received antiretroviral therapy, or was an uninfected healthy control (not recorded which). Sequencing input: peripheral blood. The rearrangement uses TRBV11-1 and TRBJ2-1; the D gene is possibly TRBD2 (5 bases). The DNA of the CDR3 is TGTGCCAGCAGCGCCCCTAGCTATAGCTCCTACAATGAGCAGTTCTTC. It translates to CASSAPSYSSYNEQFF.